The entry below describes one T cell receptor (beta chain). No antigen is known for it. No base qualities exist here, and no much larger clone lies one base off it. The library was made by the immunoSEQ multiplex PCR assay. For the multiplex PCR, a mixture combining 60 forward primers for TCR Vbeta segments and 13 reverse primers for TCR Jbeta segments was used. The CDR3 region of rearranged TCR beta genes was amplified from genomic DNA with a multiplex PCR assay. On the Illumina HiSeq System, the amplified TCR beta libraries were sequenced as 87-base-pair reads. The paper's data handling went like this. A later analysis tallied about 77 million unique TCR beta chains across the 610 or so repertoires, and about 10 million of those chains were shared by two or more donors. Raw reads were error-corrected and collapsed into unique sequences with a nearest-neighbor algorithm that merged closely related sequences to remove PCR and sequencing errors. To assign V, D and J gene segments, CDR3 sequences were aligned to IMGT reference sequences. For a sequence to be retained, a match of at least six nucleotides was required to both a V gene segment and a J gene segment. Rearrangements were called productive when the CDR3 lacked stop codons and stayed in frame with V and J; all others were non-productive. Following IMGT convention, CDR3 was defined as the stretch from the second conserved V-encoded cysteine up to the conserved J-encoded phenylalanine. In an earlier analysis of more than 550 of the donors, sequences lacking an unambiguous match to a single V gene segment were excluded. An earlier analysis of 587 of the donors called V segments functional above 56.7% productive rearrangements and segregating when the between-donor standard deviation exceeded 5%. A statistical classification framework was built to diagnose cytomegalovirus status from the catalog of TCR beta chain sequences. In a later analysis, V and J genes were assigned by comparing TCR nucleotide sequences against IMGT/GENE-DB human TR gene sequences. Using the TCRdist pipeline, a later analysis assigned CDR3 sequences along with most-parsimonious VDJ recombination scenarios. In a later analysis, each TCR beta chain was defined by its CDR3 amino acid sequence together with its V-gene family, and reads lacking a unique V-gene family were excluded. As a way to deal with suspected cross-contamination and a sequencing artifact, a later analysis dropped 500 to 700 nucleotide sequences that were highly shared and had low generation probability. In a later analysis, a clonal expansion index was calculated for each public chain from normalized within-repertoire ranks of inferred template counts. A later analysis computed generation probabilities with a VDJ recombination model fitted to out-of-frame rearrangements, and checked the results against IGoR. In a later analysis, TCR-TCR, TCR-HLA and TCR-CMV co-occurrence was scored with hypergeometric tests, and a repertoire-size bias correction was applied to TCR pairs. False discovery rates were estimated in a later analysis by permuting HLA or CMV assignments 20 times. In a later analysis, co-occurring TCRs were grouped with DBSCAN, and TCRdist sequence similarity was added when clustering was performed within HLA-allele-positive subsets. Repertoires with fewer than 30,000 or more than 120,000 public chains, plus five repertoires with anomalous nucleotide sharing, were excluded from co-occurrence clustering. TCRdb took over this immuneACCESS table, retaining in-frame rearrangements with V and J assigned. Such tables are incomplete; in checked studies, under half of the missing clones stem from an unresolved V gene, and the remainder is unexplained. The DNA was the basis for D and trimming; V, J and clone size are from that table. The sample has some 160,000 clones on record, roughly 80% of them singletons. Of the sample, roughly 1.4% falls within the top ten clones.

CDR1 SGHDN and CDR2 FVKESK are derived from the germline V gene. Trimming costs V 8 bases and J 5 bases, and their ends lie 15 bases apart. The CDR3 measures 14 amino acids from cysteine to phenylalanine. Solely the CDR3 DNA is kept, with 42 bases framed from the first base. This record comes from a study of cytomegalovirus exposure and HLA in healthy donors (dated by TCRdb to about 2017). Regarding the research as a whole: An earlier analysis of under 600 of the donors reported approximately 290 Gb of sequence data and 100 million to 130 million unique TCR beta sequences from 150 million to 200 million T cells. An early release covering more than 500 HLA-typed donors comprised about 300 gigabases of sequencing data and around 80 million unique TCR sequences. Of the approximately 370 genotyped donors, 81% were placed in the genetic ancestry cluster associated with self-reported Caucasian donors. The study was designed to test whether signatures of past pathogen exposure could be identified by cataloging public T cell receptors. Using immunosequencing, the study profiled T cell repertoires from 500 to 800 subjects and related those repertoires to cytomegalovirus serostatus. Besides the first cohort of 500 to 700 subjects, a separate validation cohort made up of about 120 different subjects was used. High-throughput TCR immunosequencing, statistical association of individual TCRs with disease status, and machine learning were combined to predict cytomegalovirus infection status. A later analysis re-examined previously published TCR beta repertoires from 610 or so donors and added high-resolution HLA genotyping to investigate patterns of TCR occurrence. Rather than using new phenotypic data, the later analysis identified candidate immune exposures from TCR beta sequences and from how often those sequences occurred across donors. An earlier analysis of 587 of the donors used high-throughput TCR beta sequencing to judge whether each TCR beta V gene segment behaved as functional or pseudogenic. Donor age, sex, ethnicity and CMV serostatus were compiled together with the repertoire data. In a later genetic analysis, genome-wide SNP genotypes for about 55% of the roughly 700 donors were used, and that subset was treated as a discovery cohort. All discovery cohort repertoires had been generated on a single sequencing platform. Class I and class II HLA loci were covered by the typing at four-digit resolution. The number of donors typed differed by locus, with about 629-630 for A, B, C, DRB1 and DQB1, around 520 for DQA1, 600 to 610 for DPA1, and 450 to 480 for DPB1. Four to six DR-DQ haplotypes were handled as single units for association and clustering, since linkage in the cohort was strong. Across some 400 genotyped donors of the cohort, an average of about 250,000 unique TCR beta nucleotide sequences per donor were sequenced, and roughly 18% of those sequences were non-productive.

Study-level results and caveats: In a later analysis, around 17,000 TCR beta sequences were associated with specific HLA alleles at a false discovery rate of 0.05. A few of the identified cytomegalovirus-associated TCR beta chains were confirmed in vitro to be specific for cytomegalovirus antigens. A later genetic analysis reported fewer N-insertions in productive TCRs among donors in an Asian-associated ancestry cluster than the approximately 700-donor mean. Correlated functional status among segregating V segments might reflect linkage disequilibrium, but an unknown experimental factor could not be ruled out. In an earlier analysis of more than 450 of the donors, most TCR beta V segments were observed in productive rearrangements about 87% or about 30% of the time, broadly matching IMGT annotations. Most CMV-associated TCR beta chains appeared to be HLA-restricted in a later analysis, and the HLA associations seemed to be driven largely by CMV exposure. In a later analysis, the rate of TCR association differed among HLA loci, with DRB1 alleles having the most associated TCRs and HLA-C alleles having the fewest. In a later analysis, several top co-occurrence clusters were reported to appear linked to parvovirus B19, influenza, CMV and Epstein-Barr virus. The cohort was sequenced for TCR beta chains only, and without alpha or paired-chain data the features that could be detected were limited. The earlier analysis of a few hundred of the donors excluded seventeen rarely observed V segments, including chromosome 9 orphons, because counts were too low. A total of 150 or so TCR beta chains were listed by the study as associated with cytomegalovirus. Assigning TCR associations to individual alleles was difficult when HLA alleles, especially DR and DQ, strongly co-occurred. V-gene and J-gene trimming of TCR beta chains was associated with a missense DCLRE1C variant in a later genetic analysis, and the association was replicated in an independent cohort. It was suggested by the authors that the approach could potentially be generalized to other disease states and immunological phenotypes. While some public TCRs were present in many individuals, most TCR sequences turned up only very rarely across donors. The classifier was reported to diagnose cytomegalovirus status with high specificity and sensitivity in both the original cohort and the validation cohort. HLA typing was unavailable for some donors at each locus, so association tests used only the typed subset. A further reported finding was that TCR beta sequences accurately predicted the HLA-A and HLA-B alleles for most subjects in the first cohort. A cluster of highly shared sequence variants was judged likely to represent a technical artifact of the sequencing pipeline. CMV serostatus was the only immune exposure information available for the cohort. Presence/absence analyses assumed roughly uniform sequencing depth across donors, an assumption that may not hold. The 87-base-pair reads could not distinguish some IMGT-functional V segments, including TRBV6-2 and TRBV6-3, so those segments were excluded. In a later analysis, HLA-associated TCR beta chains were found to be more clonally expanded and to have lower generation probabilities than equally common non-associated chains.

The cohort was made up of hundreds of healthy bone marrow donors. At the time of sampling, every cohort member was nominally healthy, though immune exposures that went unrecorded were likely present. The donor was CMV seronegative and was included in the group of about 350 seronegative cohort members. Every donor gave a peripheral blood sample, and the peripheral blood mononuclear cells from that sample were used for TCR beta sequencing. The Qiagen DNeasy Blood Extraction Kit was used to extract genomic DNA from the blood cell samples. The clonotype was recovered from a woman aged 25 to 45 in good health and CMV-seronegative. The V gene is TRBV14 and the J gene is TRBJ1-4; no D gene can be assigned with confidence. The sample taken for sequencing was PBMCs. The nucleotide sequence is given as TGTGCCAGCCGCCGGGCGGGTGTAAATGAAAAACTGTTTTTT. Translated, it gives CASRRAGVNEKLFF.